The present T cell receptor beta chain was sequenced within a study of radiotherapy plus CTLA-4 blockade in lung cancer. Assay used: immunoSEQ multiplex PCR; TCRdb lists only in-frame clones, some missing. The top ten clones hold over 2% of a sample with approximately 100,000 clones, more than 75% of them seen once. This specimen consisted of peripheral blood, obtained from a patient treated with radiotherapy plus ipilimumab. This receptor was obtained from a human donor with non-small cell lung cancer that progressed on radiotherapy plus ipilimumab. Some clones in this sample may be carry-over from other donors' samples.

The CDR3 DNA follows: TGCGCCAGCAGCTTGGATGCGGGTGGTAGCACCGGGGAGCTGTTTTTT. It encodes CASSLDAGGSTGELFF. The chain carries TRBV5-1 and TRBJ2-2; D is possibly TRBD2 (5 bases). The CDR3 length is 16 residues. Germline CDR1 is SGHRS and CDR2 is YFSETQ. V lost 0 bases to trimming and J lost 4 bases, with 13 bases between them.